The 30 T cell receptor beta chains below come from one sample, sequenced in a study of graft-versus-host responses after intestinal transplantation. Produced via immunoSEQ multiplex PCR; TCRdb's table is partial and in-frame only. Of some 90,000 clones in the sample, over 85% were seen once. These TCRs are of unknown antigen specificity. The source was unstimulated CD8+ T cells sorted from spleen or lymph node cells, collected before intestinal transplant. The receptors originated from a human donor who received an intestinal transplant.

The chain employs TRBV2 and TRBJ2-2; TRBD2 aligns across 8 bases. Germline V CDR1 and CDR2: SNHLY, FYNNEI. The length of the CDR3 is 12 residues. V dropped 6 bases and J dropped 6; count of bases not matched to a gene: 0. The CDR3 reads CASSGGAGELFF. CDR3 DNA sequence: TGTGCCAGCAGCGGGGGGGCCGGGGAGCTGTTTTTT.

This clone has just one count. This chain joins TRBV25-1 and TRBJ2-4; the D gene is possibly TRBD1 (6 bases). This CDR3 has 14 residues. The V end was cut by 2 bases, the J end by 3 bases, with 8 bases between. Germline V gene data show CDR1 as MGHDK and CDR2 as SYGVNS. DNA of the CDR3: TGTGCCAGCAGTGAAGCAGGGGACAAAAACATTCAGTACTTC. Translation: CASSEAGDKNIQYF.

The V and J genes are TRBV6-5 and TRBJ1-1; TRBD1 matches 8 bases. Germline assignment: CDR1 MNHEY and CDR2 SVGAGI. Trimming took 2 bases from V and 1 from J; bases not matched to a gene: 6. The CDR3 loop spans 16 amino acids. The CDR3 DNA reads as TGTGCCAGCAGTTACGGACAGGGAGGGAGGAACACTGAAGCTTTCTTT. Encoded protein: CASSYGQGGRNTEAFF.

CDR3 nucleotide sequence: TGTGCCAGCAGCTTAGTCGCGACAGGGGCTGGAAACACCATATATTTT. Its translation: CASSLVATGAGNTIYF. The V call is TRBV11-2, the J call TRBJ1-3, with TRBD1 matching over 8 bases. J was trimmed by 2 bases and V by 1 base; bases with no gene match: 4. This CDR3 is built from 16 residues. CDR1 and CDR2 from the germline V gene are SGHAT and FQNNGV.

This rearrangement joins TRBV30 to TRBJ2-1; 10 nucleotides match TRBD2. J lost 5 bases, V lost 2 bases, and 6 bases had no gene match. The CDR3 is made up of 15 amino acids. The germline CDR1 and CDR2 sequences are GTSNPN and SVGIG (reference sequence). The CDR3 DNA follows: TGTGCCTGGAGTCCCGGGACTAGCGCTCACAATGAGCAGTTCTTC. Residues: CAWSPGTSAHNEQFF. The full variable domain, with the rest looked up from reference TRBV30 and TRBJ2-1, is SQTIHQWPATLVQPVGSPLSLECTVEGTSNPNLYWYRQAAGRGLQLLFYSVGIGQISSEVPQNLSASRPQDRQFILSSKKLLLSDSGFYLCAWSPGTSAHNEQFFGPGTRLTVL.

This clone was observed a single time. The chain is built from TRBV4-3 and TRBJ1-1; TRBD1 matches 7 bases. Trimming took 3 bases from V and 1 from J; bases not matched to a gene: 11. The CDR3 runs 17 residues. Germline values: CDR1 LGHNA, CDR2 YSLEER. The DNA of the CDR3 is TGCGCCAGCAGCCACTTCGATCGACAGGGTTGGAACACTGAAGCTTTCTTT. As protein: CASSHFDRQGWNTEAFF.

This clone came up once. The rearrangement links TRBV5-6 to TRBJ1-2; maybe TRBD1 (6 bases). Germline loops: CDR1 SGHDT, CDR2 YYEEEE. The CDR3 totals 12 residues. Trimming shortened V by 5 bases and J by 8 bases, and 13 bases separated the two germline ends. The CDR3 sequence is CASSSPGEGYTF. CDR3 sequence (DNA): TGTGCCAGCAGTTCCCCAGGGGAAGGCTACACCTTC. Based on the CDR3 plus reference TRBV5-6 and TRBJ1-2, the full variable domain is DAGVTQSPTHLIKTRGQQVTLRCSPKSGHDTVSWYQQALGQGPQFIFQYYEEEERQRGNFPDRFSGHQFPNYSSELNVNALLLGDSALYLCASSSPGEGYTFGSGTRLTVV.

The chain couples TRBV27 to TRBJ1-5; D is uncertain. Trimming cost V 4 bases and J 4 bases, with 17 bases left between them. CDR3 length: 16 amino acids. The V gene's germline CDR1 is MNHEY and CDR2 SMNVEV (reference sequence). The CDR3 nucleotides read TGTGCCAGCAGTTCTCCAAATGGCCCCTGTAATCAGCCCCAGCATTTT. Translation gives CASSSPNGPCNQPQHF.

Here the CDR3 reads CASSLTGSQETQYF. CDR3 nucleotides: TGTGCCAGCAGCTTAACCGGGAGCCAAGAGACCCAGTACTTC. The chain uses TRBV7-3 and TRBJ2-5; a weak D match, TRBD2 (6 bases). V was shortened by 0 bases and J by 1 base, with 6 bases between the two germline ends. The CDR3 totals 14 residues. Per the germline V gene, CDR1 is SGHTA and CDR2 is FQGTGA.

V usage is TRBV7-6 and J usage is TRBJ2-7, with 9 positions matching TRBD2. The CDR3 length is 15 residues. Trimming at V came to 1 base and at J to 3 bases, leaving 4 bases not matched to a gene. CDR1 is SGHVS and CDR2 is FNYEAQ in the germline V gene. Written as DNA, the CDR3 is TGTGCCAGCAGCTTAGGAGCGGGAGGTTTCTACGAGCAGTACTTC. As protein: CASSLGAGGFYEQYF.

The CDR3 sequence: CASSQGTGRDQPQHF. The CDR3 DNA sequence: TGCGCCAGCAGCCAAGGGACAGGGCGGGATCAGCCCCAGCATTTT. This sequence joins TRBV4-3 and TRBJ1-5; 8 bases fit TRBD1. With 1 base clipped from V and 5 bases from J, the junction kept 4 bases outside the gene matches. The CDR3 extends over 15 amino acids. Germline CDR1 is LGHNA and CDR2 is YSLEER.

The chain joins TRBV7-7 to TRBJ2-2; tentatively, D is TRBD2 (5 bases). V was clipped by 5 bases and J by 3 bases, with 16 bases between them. Germline CDR1 SSHAT, CDR2 FNYEAQ (reference sequence). The CDR3 loop spans 16 amino acids. The CDR3 DNA reads TGTGCCAGCAGCCCGTCGAGGGATCCCTACACCGGGGAGCTGTTTTTT. Translation gives CASSPSRDPYTGELFF.

The chain combines TRBV4-1 with TRBJ2-7, with D uncertain. V lost 0 bases to trimming and J lost 2 bases, with 14 bases between them. The V gene's germline CDR1 is MGHRA and CDR2 YSYEKL. This CDR3 contains 16 residues. This CDR3 is CASSQDQRLGAYEQYF. The CDR3 region has the DNA TGCGCCAGCAGCCAAGATCAACGGCTAGGTGCCTACGAGCAGTACTTC.

The V call is TRBV4-2, the J call TRBJ2-5, with D possibly being TRBD1 (6 bases). Germline lookup yields CDR1 LGHNA and CDR2 YNFKEQ. The CDR3 consists of 17 residues. The V gene lost 1 base and the J gene lost 4 bases, with 19 bases spanning the gap. In DNA form, the CDR3 reads TGTGCCAGCAGCCAAGGGGCTTTAGGGGACAACCGAGAGACCCAGTACTTC. It translates to CASSQGALGDNRETQYF.

The gene calls are TRBV7-9 and TRBJ1-2; D is perhaps TRBD1 (5 bases). This CDR3 contains 13 residues. Germline CDR1 and CDR2: SEHNR and FQNEAQ (reference sequence). V was cut by 3 bases and J by 6 bases, with 11 bases left in between. CDR3 sequence reads: CASSLVDTDGYTF. CDR3 bases: TGTGCCAGCAGCTTGGTGGACACCGATGGCTACACCTTC.

V usage is TRBV2 and J usage is TRBJ2-7; 9 bases align to TRBD1. The V gene's germline CDR1 is SNHLY and CDR2 FYNNEI. This CDR3 is built from 14 residues. The V gene end was trimmed by 6 bases and the J gene end by 5 bases; junction bases not matched to a gene: 8. CDR3 in amino acids: CASREGQGGNEQYF. CDR3 DNA sequence: TGTGCCAGCAGGGAGGGACAGGGAGGCAACGAGCAGTACTTC.

The gene calls are TRBV2 and TRBJ2-1, with a possible D match to TRBD1 (6 bases). The germline CDR1 and CDR2 sequences are SNHLY and FYNNEI. The CDR3 extends over 20 amino acids. V was shortened by 3 bases and J by 8 bases, with 32 bases between the two germline ends. CDR3 sequence: CASSDSGQATRGFFDDEQFF. The CDR3 coding sequence is TGTGCCAGCAGTGACTCGGGGCAGGCTACTAGGGGGTTCTTTGATGATGAGCAGTTCTTC.

V is TRBV9 and J is TRBJ2-5; 8 bases agree with TRBD1. With 3 bases clipped from V and 5 bases from J, the junction kept 9 bases outside the gene matches. This CDR3 contains 15 residues. Germline V lookup: CDR1 SGDLS, CDR2 YYNGEE. In DNA form, the CDR3 reads TGTGCCAGCAGCGCAGGACAGGGTCTATCGGAGACCCAGTACTTC. Its translation: CASSAGQGLSETQYF.

The gene calls are TRBV18 and TRBJ2-5; weak D call: TRBD2 (6 bases). V lost 6 bases and J lost 1, with 18 bases in between. This CDR3 is built from 16 residues. CDR1 KGHSH and CDR2 LQKENI come from the germline V gene. CDR3 nucleotide sequence: TGTGCCAGCTCCCCAATGGGCGGGGCTATCCAAGAGACCCAGTACTTC. Protein product: CASSPMGGAIQETQYF.

The rearrangement uses TRBV12-5 and TRBJ1-6, with TRBD1 matching 7 bases. The CDR3 spans 12 residues. Germline-derived CDR1 and CDR2 are LGHNT and FRNRAP. Losses at the gene ends were 9 bases for V and 10 bases for J; bases not matched to a gene: 6. The CDR3 sequence is CASTTGLSPLHF. CDR3 DNA: TGTGCTAGCACGACAGGGTTATCACCCCTCCACTTT.

The V call is TRBV9, the J call TRBJ2-7; 7 bases line up with TRBD2. This CDR3 is built from 15 residues. V shed 0 bases, J shed 2 bases, and the junction held 5 bases outside the gene matches. From germline, CDR1 is SGDLS and CDR2 YYNGEE. CDR3 residues: CASSVGAGDTYEQYF. CDR3 nucleotide sequence: TGTGCCAGCAGCGTAGGTGCGGGAGACACCTACGAGCAGTACTTC.

This chain joins TRBV7-9 and TRBJ1-5, with 7 bases lining up with TRBD1. This CDR3 has 14 residues. From germline, CDR1 is SEHNR and CDR2 FQNEAQ (reference sequence). With 5 bases clipped from V and 6 bases from J, the junction kept 7 bases outside the gene matches. As DNA, the CDR3 is TGTGCCAGCAGCGAAACAGGGGCCAGTCAGCCCCAGCATTTT. Translated: CASSETGASQPQHF.

The gene calls are TRBV29-1 and TRBJ1-2, with unresolved D. The CDR3 length is 14 residues. CDR1 and CDR2 from the germline V gene are SQVTM and ANQGSEA. Deletions cut 5 bases from V and 4 bases from J, with 17 bases between. The CDR3 nucleotides read TGCAGCGTTAACCCCGGTGGAGGCATCTATGGCTACACCTTC. Translated: CSVNPGGGIYGYTF.

The chain joins TRBV7-3 to TRBJ2-3; 8 bases are shared with TRBD2. The CDR3 is 15 amino acids. Germline CDR1 and CDR2: SGHTA and FQGTGA. With 6 bases clipped from V and 1 base from J, the junction kept 6 bases outside the gene matches. Here the CDR3 reads CASSEAGGGTDTQYF. In DNA form, the CDR3 reads TGTGCCAGCAGTGAAGCCGGGGGGGGCACAGATACGCAGTATTTT.

The rearrangement uses TRBV5-1 and TRBJ2-7, with 13 bases aligning to TRBD2. The CDR3 totals 15 residues. The germline CDR1 and CDR2 sequences are SGHRS and YFSETQ. V was clipped by 4 bases and J by 4 bases; unmatched bases: 5. The CDR3 DNA reads TGCGCCAGCAGCATACCGGGACTAGCGGGATACGAGCAGTACTTC. Its translation is CASSIPGLAGYEQYF.

The chain joins TRBV5-6 to TRBJ2-3; the match to TRBD1 covers 7 bases. Germline V CDR1 and CDR2: SGHDT, YYEEEE. CDR3 size: 12 residues. V dropped 4 bases and J dropped 8; count of bases not matched to a gene: 4. CDR3 in amino acids: CASSDYRGTQYF. In nucleotides, the CDR3 is TGTGCCAGCAGCGATTACAGGGGTACGCAGTATTTT.

V gene TRBV6-5 combines with J gene TRBJ2-3; tentatively, D is TRBD1 (5 bases). The CDR3 totals 15 residues. Trimming removed 3 bases at V and 0 bases at J, with 10 bases between. Germline assignment: CDR1 MNHEY and CDR2 SVGAGI. CDR3 nucleotides: TGTGCCAGCAGTTATGTTCAGGGCAGCACAGATACGCAGTATTTT. This translates into CASSYVQGSTDTQYF.

The chain combines TRBV19 with TRBJ2-1; 11 bases line up with TRBD2. The CDR3 has 17 residues. The J segment lost 7 bases and the V segment lost 5 bases, leaving 13 bases of the junction unmatched. Germline V gene data show CDR1 as LNHDA and CDR2 as SQIVND (reference sequence). CDR3 in amino acids: CASSPSAGTSGWNEQFF. The DNA for the CDR3 is TGTGCCAGTAGTCCCTCCGCCGGGACTAGCGGTTGGAATGAGCAGTTCTTC.

The V and J genes are TRBV14 and TRBJ2-5, with 10 bases matching TRBD1. After removal of 1 base from V and 5 bases from J, the junction contained 7 bases not matched to a gene. This CDR3 comprises 16 residues. Germline V gene sequence: CDR1 SGHDN, CDR2 FVKESK. For the CDR3, the DNA is TGTGCCAGCAGCCAAGTCGGGACAGGGGATTTGGAGACCCAGTACTTC. This sequence encodes CASSQVGTGDLETQYF.

This chain connects TRBV9 to TRBJ2-1; possibly TRBD2 for D (6 bases). Germline V gives CDR1 SGDLS, CDR2 YYNGEE. V dropped 0 bases and J dropped 5 bases, with 15 bases sitting between them. The CDR3 covers 16 residues. The CDR3 DNA reads TGTGCCAGCAGCGTAGCTGCGGGGTATGGGAACAATGAGCAGTTCTTC. It encodes CASSVAAGYGNNEQFF.